The rows below give T cell receptor beta chains drawn from one sample of a study of metastatic and nonmetastatic thyroid tumors. With MiXCR, TCRdb reprocessed the PCR reads. The sample holds some 84,000 clones, 7.5% to 9% seen once. Sequenced material: blood. Receptors originate from a female donor with papillary thyroid cancer or a benign thyroid nodule (not recorded which). Some clones in this sample may be carry-over from other donors' samples. Both conserved end residues are part of each CDR3. The order of the fields is CDR3 DNA, CDR3 protein, D gene, clone size, V gene, J gene. A D gene is named only where the DNA matches it firmly. Clone size appears in some rows only: once, few, many, or a class for an expanded clone.

CDR3nt: TGTGCCAGCAGCTTAGCCCAGGGCGACTACACCTTC
CDR3aa: CASSLAQGDYTF
d_gene: NA
abundance: many
v_gene: TRBV7-6
j_gene: TRBJ1-2

CDR3nt: TGTGCCAGCTCCCAAGGGACTGGAAACACCATATATTTT
CDR3aa: CASSQGTGNTIYF
d_gene: NA
abundance: NA
v_gene: TRBV18
j_gene: TRBJ1-3

CDR3nt: TGTGCCAGCAGCCTCTTACGGACTAGCGGTTACAATGAGCAGTTCTTC
CDR3aa: CASSLLRTSGYNEQFF
d_gene: TRBD2
abundance: NA
v_gene: TRBV12-3/TRBV12-4
j_gene: TRBJ2-1

CDR3nt: TGTGCCACCATAAAAGAGGGCCCGGGGATGGGAGAGCAGTTCTTC
CDR3aa: CATIKEGPGMGEQFF
d_gene: NA
abundance: many
v_gene: TRBV2
j_gene: TRBJ2-1

CDR3nt: TGCAGTGCTAGAGATCATCGGGCTAGCGGGGTGGCAGATACGCAGTATTTT
CDR3aa: CSARDHRASGVADTQYF
d_gene: TRBD2
abundance: many
v_gene: TRBV20-1
j_gene: TRBJ2-3

CDR3nt: TGTGCCAGCAGCTTAGCGCCGGGGGGGAACAATGAGCAGTTCTTC
CDR3aa: CASSLAPGGNNEQFF
d_gene: TRBD2
abundance: NA
v_gene: TRBV11-1
j_gene: TRBJ2-1

CDR3nt: TGTGCCAGCAGGAAGGGACAGGGGGTTGAGACCCAGTACTTC
CDR3aa: CASRKGQGVETQYF
d_gene: TRBD1
abundance: many
v_gene: TRBV25-1
j_gene: TRBJ2-5

CDR3nt: TGTGCCAGCAGCGTATCCGGTGCTCCACAAGAGACCCAGTACTTC
CDR3aa: CASSVSGAPQETQYF
d_gene: NA
abundance: many
v_gene: TRBV9
j_gene: TRBJ2-5

CDR3nt: TGTGCCAGCAGTCGGACGGTGCAAGAGACCCAGTACTTC
CDR3aa: CASSRTVQETQYF
d_gene: NA
abundance: many
v_gene: TRBV6-4
j_gene: TRBJ2-5

CDR3nt: TGTGCCAGCAGCAGGGACATGCAGGGATCCACAGATACGCAGTATTTT
CDR3aa: CASSRDMQGSTDTQYF
d_gene: NA
abundance: NA
v_gene: TRBV5-6
j_gene: TRBJ2-3

CDR3nt: TGTGCCAGCAGGGAAGACCAAGAGACCCAGTACTTC
CDR3aa: CASREDQETQYF
d_gene: NA
abundance: many
v_gene: TRBV2
j_gene: TRBJ2-5

CDR3nt: TGTGCCACCACCCGGACTAGCGGACTCACAGATACGCAGTATTTT
CDR3aa: CATTRTSGLTDTQYF
d_gene: TRBD2
abundance: many
v_gene: TRBV2
j_gene: TRBJ2-3

CDR3nt: TGTGCCAGTGGGGGGTTCGGGAGCTCCCACAATGAGCAGTTCTTC
CDR3aa: CASGGFGSSHNEQFF
d_gene: NA
abundance: few
v_gene: TRBV19
j_gene: TRBJ2-1

CDR3nt: TGTGCCAGCAGCCAAGATGAAGGACCAGGCACAGATACGCAGTATTTT
CDR3aa: CASSQDEGPGTDTQYF
d_gene: NA
abundance: many
v_gene: TRBV3-1
j_gene: TRBJ2-3

CDR3nt: TGTGCCAGCAGCCAAGCCCGGGACTCTGGGGCAGATACGCAGTATTTT
CDR3aa: CASSQARDSGADTQYF
d_gene: NA
abundance: NA
v_gene: TRBV4-2
j_gene: TRBJ2-3

CDR3nt: TGCGCCAGCAGCTTGTCGGGGAGGCAGGGTACTGAAGCTTTCTTT
CDR3aa: CASSLSGRQGTEAFF
d_gene: NA
abundance: many
v_gene: TRBV5-1
j_gene: TRBJ1-1

CDR3nt: TGCGCCAGCAGCCGGGACGGACAGGGCCAAGAGACCCAGTACTTC
CDR3aa: CASSRDGQGQETQYF
d_gene: TRBD1
abundance: many
v_gene: TRBV5-1
j_gene: TRBJ2-5

CDR3nt: TGTGCCAGTAGTTCGGTTAGCAATCAGCCCCAGCATTTT
CDR3aa: CASSSVSNQPQHF
d_gene: NA
abundance: many
v_gene: TRBV19
j_gene: TRBJ1-5

CDR3nt: TGTGCCAGCAGTTACGGACAGGGGAGCTACGAGCAGTACTTC
CDR3aa: CASSYGQGSYEQYF
d_gene: TRBD1
abundance: many
v_gene: TRBV6-2/TRBV6-3
j_gene: TRBJ2-7

CDR3nt: TGTGCCAGCAGTTTAGGGGGACTCCTCTACGAGCAGTACTTC
CDR3aa: CASSLGGLLYEQYF
d_gene: NA
abundance: NA
v_gene: TRBV28
j_gene: TRBJ2-7

CDR3nt: TGTGCCAGCAGCGCCCGACAGGGGGACTCACCCCTCCACTTT
CDR3aa: CASSARQGDSPLHF
d_gene: TRBD1
abundance: many
v_gene: TRBV9
j_gene: TRBJ1-6

CDR3nt: TGTGCCAGCAGTTACGGACGGAAACAAGAGACCCAGTACTTC
CDR3aa: CASSYGRKQETQYF
d_gene: NA
abundance: many
v_gene: TRBV6-5
j_gene: TRBJ2-5

CDR3nt: TGTGCCAGCAGCCTACGTGGGGAGGCTCAGCCCCAGCATTTT
CDR3aa: CASSLRGEAQPQHF
d_gene: NA
abundance: NA
v_gene: TRBV28
j_gene: TRBJ1-5

CDR3nt: TGTGCCAGCAGTCGGACAGGGGTGGCCAAAAACATTCAGTACTTC
CDR3aa: CASSRTGVAKNIQYF
d_gene: TRBD1
abundance: few
v_gene: TRBV5-6
j_gene: TRBJ2-4

CDR3nt: TGTGCCAGCAGTTGGACCGCTACCGGGGAGCTGTTTTTT
CDR3aa: CASSWTATGELFF
d_gene: NA
abundance: few
v_gene: TRBV2
j_gene: TRBJ2-2

CDR3nt: TGTGCCAGCAGCTTAACGGGGGGGAGTACAGATACGCAGTATTTT
CDR3aa: CASSLTGGSTDTQYF
d_gene: TRBD2
abundance: many
v_gene: TRBV7-3
j_gene: TRBJ2-3

CDR3nt: TGTGCCAGCAGCTTAGCGGGCGGACAAGCTAATGAAAAACTGTTTTTT
CDR3aa: CASSLAGGQANEKLFF
d_gene: NA
abundance: many
v_gene: TRBV7-2
j_gene: TRBJ1-4

CDR3nt: TGTGCCAGCAGCCTAGGGACGGCGGGCAATCAGCCCCAGCATTTT
CDR3aa: CASSLGTAGNQPQHF
d_gene: NA
abundance: many
v_gene: TRBV6-2/TRBV6-3
j_gene: TRBJ1-5

CDR3nt: TGTGCCAGCAGCTTAGCGCAGGCAAACTATGGCTACACCTTC
CDR3aa: CASSLAQANYGYTF
d_gene: NA
abundance: many
v_gene: TRBV7-7
j_gene: TRBJ1-2

CDR3nt: TGCAGTGCTAGAGATCCACGGGTCTCTGGAAACACCATATATTTT
CDR3aa: CSARDPRVSGNTIYF
d_gene: NA
abundance: many
v_gene: TRBV20-1
j_gene: TRBJ1-3

CDR3nt: TGTGCCAGCAGTGAATCGGCAGGGGTCACCTACAATGAGCAGTTCTTC
CDR3aa: CASSESAGVTYNEQFF
d_gene: NA
abundance: many
v_gene: TRBV2
j_gene: TRBJ2-1

CDR3nt: TGTGCCAGCAGTTACGGGACTAGCGGGGGGGCCCAAAACATTCAGTACTTC
CDR3aa: CASSYGTSGGAQNIQYF
d_gene: TRBD2
abundance: many
v_gene: TRBV6-5
j_gene: TRBJ2-4

CDR3nt: TGTGCCAGCAGCGGCCCGGGACTAGCGGGGGGCATCGGGGAGCTGTTTTTT
CDR3aa: CASSGPGLAGGIGELFF
d_gene: TRBD2
abundance: few
v_gene: TRBV9
j_gene: TRBJ2-2

CDR3nt: TGTGCCAGCACCGAGGGAGCAGGAGACCTGAACACTGAAGCTTTCTTT
CDR3aa: CASTEGAGDLNTEAFF
d_gene: NA
abundance: many
v_gene: TRBV6-1
j_gene: TRBJ1-1

CDR3nt: TGTGCCAGCAGTGAAGAACTTGTCGGGTGGGGAGGGTACCAAGAGACCCAGTACTTC
CDR3aa: CASSEELVGWGGYQETQYF
d_gene: TRBD2
abundance: NA
v_gene: TRBV6-1
j_gene: TRBJ2-5

CDR3nt: TGTGCCAGCAGTGGGCGGGGGGGGAGGGATACGCAGTATTTT
CDR3aa: CASSGRGGRDTQYF
d_gene: TRBD2
abundance: many
v_gene: TRBV2
j_gene: TRBJ2-3

CDR3nt: TGCGCCAGCAGCCACGGGACAGGGAGGACCGGGGAGCTGTTTTTT
CDR3aa: CASSHGTGRTGELFF
d_gene: TRBD1
abundance: many
v_gene: TRBV5-1
j_gene: TRBJ2-2

CDR3nt: TGCAGTGCTAGCGAGGGCACAGATACGCAGTATTTT
CDR3aa: CSASEGTDTQYF
d_gene: NA
abundance: many
v_gene: TRBV20-1
j_gene: TRBJ2-3

CDR3nt: TGTGCCAGCGGTTACTCGAGAGCGAACACTGAAGCTTTCTTT
CDR3aa: CASGYSRANTEAFF
d_gene: NA
abundance: NA
v_gene: TRBV6-5
j_gene: TRBJ1-1

CDR3nt: TGTGCCAGCAGTAGGACTAGCGGGGGCCCCTCACAGACCCAGTACTTC
CDR3aa: CASSRTSGGPSQTQYF
d_gene: TRBD2
abundance: many
v_gene: TRBV2
j_gene: TRBJ2-5

CDR3nt: TGCGCCAGCAGCTTGAACTATCCCGGGACAGGATCAGATACGCAGTATTTT
CDR3aa: CASSLNYPGTGSDTQYF
d_gene: TRBD1
abundance: NA
v_gene: TRBV5-1
j_gene: TRBJ2-3

CDR3nt: TGTGCTAGTGTCCTGACACCGTATCAGCCCCAGCATTTT
CDR3aa: CASVLTPYQPQHF
d_gene: NA
abundance: many
v_gene: TRBV12-5
j_gene: TRBJ1-5

CDR3nt: TGTGCCAGCAGCCAAGCGGTTGGAGCGGGGGGGGGCACAGATACGCAGTATTTT
CDR3aa: CASSQAVGAGGGTDTQYF
d_gene: TRBD2
abundance: many
v_gene: TRBV4-2
j_gene: TRBJ2-3